Listed below are T cell receptor beta chains from one sample, sequenced in a study of cytomegalovirus exposure and HLA in healthy donors. Measured with immunoSEQ multiplex PCR; TCRdb has only the in-frame clones, and not every one. The sample consists of approximately 120,000 clones, about 83% of them appearing once. The sample comprised PBMCs. The receptors here all came from a man aged 25 to 40 in good health and CMV-seronegative. Both conserved end residues are part of each CDR3. The D gene is left open where the match is weak. Size tells how often a clone was seen (once, few, many) or the class of an expanded clone, and some rows leave it out.

j_call v_call d_call clone_size cdr3_aa cdr3_nt
TRBJ2-7 TRBV18 NA once CASSPLVPGAGYEQYF TGTGCCAGCTCACCTCTAGTTCCGGGAGCAGGCTACGAGCAGTACTTC
TRBJ2-6 TRBV28 TRBD1 once CASRRDRAGANVLTF TGTGCCAGCAGGAGAGACAGGGCTGGGGCCAACGTCCTGACTTTC
TRBJ2-3 TRBV6-1 TRBD2 NA CASTHGLAGADTQYF TGTGCCAGCACCCACGGACTAGCGGGAGCGGATACGCAGTATTTT
TRBJ1-2 TRBV5-4 TRBD1 NA CASSPGTGNYGYTF TGTGCCAGCAGCCCAGGGACAGGGAATTATGGCTACACCTTC
TRBJ1-1 TRBV2 NA NA CASSASLNTEAFF TGTGCCAGCAGTGCCTCCCTGAACACTGAAGCTTTCTTT
TRBJ2-3 TRBV6-4 TRBD1 NA CASSDQGAPTDTQYF TGTGCCAGCAGTGACCAGGGGGCGCCCACAGATACGCAGTATTTT
TRBJ2-7 TRBV10-3 TRBD1 once CASTRQGAYEQYF TGTGCCTCAACGAGACAGGGGGCTTACGAGCAGTACTTC
TRBJ2-3 TRBV9 TRBD1 NA CASSNRDRGWDTQYF TGTGCCAGCAGCAACCGGGACAGGGGATGGGATACGCAGTATTTT
TRBJ2-7 TRBV6-5 TRBD2 once CASSASGGGPYEQYF TGTGCCAGCAGTGCCAGCGGGGGGGGACCCTACGAGCAGTACTTC
TRBJ1-1 TRBV28 NA NA CASSLTGIRAFF TGTGCCAGCAGCCTAACAGGGATTAGAGCTTTCTTT
TRBJ2-4 TRBV6-5 TRBD2 NA CASSYSVAGGRDIQYF TGTGCCAGCAGTTACTCGGTGGCGGGAGGGCGGGACATTCAGTACTTC
TRBJ2-4 TRBV7-9 TRBD1 NA CASSPSGTGLAKNIQYF TGTGCCAGCAGCCCTTCCGGGACAGGCTTAGCCAAAAACATTCAGTACTTC
TRBJ2-1 TRBV5-1 TRBD1 NA CASSLRDSVYNEQFF TGCGCCAGCAGCCTCCGGGACAGCGTCTACAATGAGCAGTTCTTC
TRBJ1-6 TRBV4-1 TRBD1 NA CASSPGGDNSPLHF TGCGCCAGCAGTCCAGGGGGAGATAATTCACCCCTCCACTTT
TRBJ2-7 TRBV2 NA NA CASSAKPSEQYF TGTGCCAGCAGTGCTAAACCGTCCGAGCAGTACTTC
TRBJ2-1 TRBV7-6 TRBD2 NA CASSLRLAGDGYNEQFF TGTGCCAGCAGCTTAAGGCTAGCGGGAGATGGGTACAATGAGCAGTTCTTC
TRBJ2-5 TRBV30 NA NA CARQTGQETQYF TGTGCCCGCCAAACGGGACAAGAGACCCAGTACTTC
TRBJ2-5 TRBV5-1 NA NA CASSMAQGGTETQYF TGCGCCAGCAGCATGGCCCAGGGGGGTACAGAGACCCAGTACTTC
TRBJ1-1 TRBV10-3 NA NA CAISSGASTEAFF TGTGCCATCAGCTCAGGGGCGAGCACTGAAGCTTTCTTT
TRBJ2-3 TRBV19 TRBD2 NA CASSIDLGGYTDTQYF TGTGCCAGTAGTATAGATCTGGGGGGGTACACAGATACGCAGTATTTT
TRBJ2-7 TRBV18 TRBD2 NA CASSPGLAGSYEQYF TGTGCCAGCTCACCGGGACTAGCGGGGTCCTACGAGCAGTACTTC
TRBJ1-2 TRBV5-4 NA NA CASTSGQLMVYGYTF TGTGCCAGCACCTCGGGACAACTAATGGTCTATGGCTACACCTTC
TRBJ1-2 TRBV28 TRBD1 NA CASSPRDSNYGYTF TGTGCCAGCAGTCCAAGGGACAGCAACTATGGCTACACCTTC
TRBJ2-1 TRBV7-3 NA NA CASSFGGNNEQFF TGTGCCAGCAGCTTTGGCGGGAACAATGAGCAGTTCTTC
TRBJ2-2 TRBV9 NA NA CASSSFWGDTGELFF TGTGCCAGCAGCTCCTTTTGGGGAGATACCGGGGAGCTGTTTTTT
TRBJ1-1 TRBV28 NA NA CASSWGGPITEAFF TGTGCCAGCAGCTGGGGGGGGCCAATCACTGAAGCTTTCTTT
TRBJ2-3 TRBV5-1 TRBD2 NA CASSFGHPVAGVADTQYF TGCGCCAGCAGCTTCGGACACCCTGTGGCGGGAGTCGCAGATACGCAGTATTTT
TRBJ2-3 TRBV9 NA NA CASSSTPSTDTQYF TGTGCCAGCAGCTCGACTCCTAGCACAGATACGCAGTATTTT
TRBJ2-5 TRBV7-2 TRBD2 NA CASSLWTSGWRETQYF TGTGCCAGCAGCTTATGGACTAGCGGATGGAGGGAGACCCAGTACTTC
TRBJ2-7 TRBV29-1 TRBD2 NA CSVGYGGDQSYEQYF TGCAGCGTTGGTTACGGGGGGGATCAATCCTACGAGCAGTACTTC
TRBJ2-1 TRBV10-3 TRBD1 NA CAISDRDSYNEQFF TGTGCCATCAGTGACCGGGACAGTTACAATGAGCAGTTCTTC
TRBJ2-1 TRBV7-2 NA NA CASSLYRGTTVAYNEQFF TGTGCCAGCAGCCTATATAGGGGGACAACTGTCGCCTACAATGAGCAGTTCTTC
TRBJ2-7 TRBV15 TRBD1 NA CATSRGDRFSYEQYF TGTGCCACCAGCAGAGGGGACAGATTCTCCTACGAGCAGTACTTC
TRBJ2-7 TRBV5-1 NA few CASSSGRSYEQYF TGCGCCAGCAGCTCCGGGAGATCCTACGAGCAGTACTTC
TRBJ2-2 TRBV10-1 NA medium-sized CASSATETGELFF TGCGCCAGCAGTGCGACAGAGACCGGGGAGCTGTTTTTT
TRBJ1-2 TRBV25-1 NA NA CASSEVGRELYGYTF TGTGCCAGCAGTGAGGTTGGCAGGGAACTATATGGCTACACCTTC
TRBJ2-7 TRBV7-9 TRBD1 NA CASSLGQGVGEQYF TGTGCCAGCAGCTTAGGGCAGGGGGTAGGCGAGCAGTACTTC
TRBJ2-7 TRBV5-4 TRBD2 few CASSPGSPSGNLYEQYF TGTGCCAGCAGCCCAGGATCTCCTAGCGGGAACCTCTACGAGCAGTACTTC
TRBJ1-1 TRBV27 NA NA CASSLRVGNTEAFF TGTGCCAGCAGTTTGCGGGTGGGGAACACTGAAGCTTTCTTT
TRBJ2-3 TRBV4-2 NA NA CASSQRTASGSDTQYF TGTGCCAGCAGCCAAAGGACAGCCTCCGGGTCAGATACGCAGTATTTT